This TCR beta chain was recovered during a study of CD8+CD57+ T cells in acquired aplastic anemia (dated by TCRdb to about 2018). Regarding the research as a whole: A mean of roughly 2.9 ug of DNA, ranging from about 0.19 to 27.4 ug, was extracted from sorted CD4+ and CD8+ cells. CD8+CD57+ expansion was defined as a frequency above the mean frequency observed in healthy subjects. Points the paper makes about the study in general: CD8+ Simpson's diversity did not differ significantly between patients and healthy controls (P=0.060). Roughly 30 CD8+ CDR3 sequences were shared between patients and controls but appeared highly expressed in patients and within their immunodominant clones.

Genomic DNA was used as template for profiling of TCR beta VDJ combinations and CDR3 sequences. An Illumina HiSeq 2000 was used for TCR repertoire sequencing. As for how the authors treated the data: Repertoire assessment relied on Simpson's diversity index, CDR3 size and DJ length profiles, and TRBV/TRBJ rearrangement plots. Whichever DNA sequence was most abundant in the deep sequencing data was defined as the immunodominant clone. CDR3 amino acid sequences were checked for sharing between subjects and were compared against published repertoires and the VDJdb database. The raw public data were reprocessed by TCRdb itself: fastp quality trimming at Q25, MiXCR clonotype calling, in-frame beta chains only. Every CDR3 protein is listed once, alongside the most common genes and DNA of its rows. For this entry, the V and J calls and clone size follow TCRdb and not the study's own pipeline. Recorded for this sample are about 240,000 distinct CDR3 sequences; about 44% of them occurred a single time. 7% to 10% of the sample goes to the ten largest clones.

Flow cytometry had shown CD8+CD57+ cell expansion in the patients selected for sequencing. Every patient had a diagnosis of severe acquired aplastic anemia based on International Study of Aplastic Anemia and Agranulocytosis and Camitta criteria. Patients had received no therapy at the time of blood sampling. The study deep-sequenced TCR repertoires of sorted CD4+ and CD8+ blood T cells from severe aplastic anemia patients and healthy subjects. In the USA, patient enrollment took place under clinicaltrials.gov protocols 00001620, 01623167, 00001397, 00071045, 00081523 and 00961064. Ficoll-Paque density gradient centrifugation was used to isolate peripheral blood mononuclear cells. Before DNA extraction, CD4+ and CD8+ T cells were sorted by FACS or by magnetic beads. CDR3 length: 11 amino acids, cysteine to phenylalanine. Of all the DNA, just the CDR3 is kept, 33 bases in frame from base 1. CDR1 and CDR2 are drawn from the germline V gene (reference sequence): DFQATT, SNEGSKA. Cut back by 5 bases and 4 bases, the V and J ends lie 5 bases apart.

In this sample, this clonotype turned up a few times. Its antigen is not yet known. Nothing much larger sits one base from this clone, and base qualities are not available. The chain couples TRBV20-1 to TRBJ2-2, with an unclear D gene assignment. Material: sorted CD4+, CD8+, or CD8+CD57+ T cells (not recorded which) from PBMCs. The source is a human donor with aplastic anemia. For the CDR3, the sequence is CSAVTTGELFF. The sequenced DNA: TGCAGTGCTGTTACCACCGGGGAGCTGTTTTTT.